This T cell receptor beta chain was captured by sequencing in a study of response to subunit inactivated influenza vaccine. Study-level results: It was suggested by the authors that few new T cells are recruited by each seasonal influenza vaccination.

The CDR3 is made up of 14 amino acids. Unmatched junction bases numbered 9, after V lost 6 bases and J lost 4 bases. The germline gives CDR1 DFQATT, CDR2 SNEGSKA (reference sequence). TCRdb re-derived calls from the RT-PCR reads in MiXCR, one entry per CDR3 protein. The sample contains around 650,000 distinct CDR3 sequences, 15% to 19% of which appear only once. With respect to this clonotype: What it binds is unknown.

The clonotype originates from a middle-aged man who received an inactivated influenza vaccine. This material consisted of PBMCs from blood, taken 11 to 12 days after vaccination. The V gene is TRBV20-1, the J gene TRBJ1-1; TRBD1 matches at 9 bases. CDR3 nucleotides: TGCAGTGCAGCTAGGGGGACAGGGTCCACTGAAGCTTTCTTT. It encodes CSAARGTGSTEAFF.